These T cell receptor beta chains were read from a single sample in a study of T-cell memory formation after mild COVID-19. Using its own MiXCR run on the 5' RACE reads, TCRdb lists one record per CDR3 protein. The sample yields 110,000 to 150,000 distinct CDR3 sequences, approximately 25% seen once. The source material was PBMCs or a T cell subset sorted from them (not recorded which). These TCRs come from an adult woman who had mild COVID-19 (a few samples of this study predate the infection). Cell type and time point are not known. Both conserved end residues are part of each CDR3. The D gene is left open where the match is weak. Rows give clone size only sometimes, using once, few, many, or a class for an expanded clone.

D,size,V,J,CDR3,DNA
.,few,TRBV29-1,TRBJ2-5,CSVEDQNEETQYF,TGCAGCGTTGAAGACCAGAACGAAGAGACCCAGTACTTC
.,.,TRBV4-3,TRBJ1-6,CASSQEGVWNSPLHF,TGCGCCAGCAGCCAAGAGGGGGTTTGGAATTCACCCCTCCACTTT
.,.,TRBV12-3/TRBV12-4,TRBJ1-5,CASSPDPETQHF,TGTGCCAGCAGCCCCGACCCGGAGACCCAGCATTTT
TRBD2,.,TRBV5-1,TRBJ2-7,CASSLAKSGSLRQYF,TGCGCCAGCAGCTTGGCCAAAAGCGGGAGTCTAAGGCAGTACTTC
.,few,TRBV29-1,TRBJ1-1,CSVADSGNTEAFF,TGCAGCGTTGCAGACAGCGGGAACACTGAAGCTTTCTTT
.,few,TRBV7-3,TRBJ2-1,CASSLGPGDSDNEQFF,TGTGCCAGCAGCCTAGGGCCGGGAGATAGCGACAATGAGCAGTTCTTC
.,once,TRBV20-1,TRBJ2-1,CSARDWGGASYNEQFF,TGCAGTGCTAGAGATTGGGGCGGAGCCTCCTACAATGAGCAGTTCTTC
.,.,TRBV29-1,TRBJ2-7,CSVDFRENEQYF,TGCAGCGTTGATTTTCGGGAGAACGAGCAGTACTTC
TRBD1,.,TRBV4-2,TRBJ1-1,CASSQVPTGGINTEAFF,TGTGCCAGCAGCCAAGTACCTACAGGGGGCATCAACACTGAAGCTTTCTTT
.,.,TRBV7-2,TRBJ1-2,CASSLAPTSGYGYTF,TGTGCCAGCAGCTTAGCCCCTACATCTGGCTATGGCTACACCTTC
TRBD1,.,TRBV11-1,TRBJ1-1,CASSSTGTGRMNTEAFF,TGTGCCAGCAGCTCGACCGGGACAGGACGTATGAACACTGAAGCTTTCTTT
.,few,TRBV7-9,TRBJ2-7,CASSLPNRYEQYF,TGTGCCAGCAGCTTACCCAACAGATACGAGCAGTACTTC
TRBD1,few,TRBV4-3,TRBJ1-2,CASSQDGTGDYGYTF,TGCGCCAGCAGCCAAGATGGTACAGGGGACTATGGCTACACCTTC
TRBD1,.,TRBV7-9,TRBJ2-3,CASSLDRGLDFTDTQYF,TGTGCCAGCAGCTTGGACAGGGGCCTGGACTTCACAGATACGCAGTATTTT
.,few,TRBV7-7,TRBJ1-1,CASSLARNTEAFF,TGTGCCAGCAGCTTGGCCAGGAACACTGAAGCTTTCTTT
.,.,TRBV7-9,TRBJ2-7,CASSSSHLGEQYF,TGTGCCAGCAGCTCCTCCCACCTCGGGGAGCAGTACTTC
.,many,TRBV24-1,TRBJ2-3,CATSDLGTREDTQYF,TGTGCCACCAGTGATTTGGGGACAAGGGAGGATACGCAGTATTTT
.,.,TRBV7-8,TRBJ2-3,CASSLAIGSGTDTQYF,TGTGCCAGCAGCTTAGCGATCGGTAGCGGCACAGATACGCAGTATTTT
TRBD2,.,TRBV27,TRBJ2-5,CASSGGEEETQYF,TGTGCCAGCAGTGGGGGGGAGGAAGAGACCCAGTACTTC
.,.,TRBV20-1,TRBJ2-5,CSATGASETQYF,TGCAGTGCTACGGGGGCCTCGGAGACCCAGTACTTC
TRBD1,.,TRBV20-1,TRBJ1-2,CSARADRDTYGYTF,TGCAGTGCTAGGGCGGACAGGGACACCTATGGCTACACCTTC
.,few,TRBV21-1,TRBJ2-5,CASSKRGAQETQYF,TGTGCCAGCAGCAAACGGGGGGCCCAAGAGACCCAGTACTTC
.,.,TRBV20-1,TRBJ2-5,CSARDLEHGETQYF,TGCAGTGCTAGAGATTTAGAGCATGGAGAGACCCAGTACTTC
.,.,TRBV5-1,TRBJ2-5,CASSGVEETQYF,TGCGCCAGCAGCGGGGTGGAAGAGACCCAGTACTTC
TRBD1,few,TRBV7-9,TRBJ2-7,CASSPRDRVRQYF,TGTGCCAGCAGCCCCCGGGACAGGGTCCGCCAGTACTTC
TRBD1,few,TRBV7-9,TRBJ2-7,CASSSRTGGFWNEQYF,TGTGCCAGCAGCTCCCGGACAGGGGGGTTTTGGAACGAGCAGTACTTC
.,few,TRBV15,TRBJ2-1,CATQEGTGEQFF,TGTGCCACCCAAGAAGGGACCGGTGAGCAGTTCTTC
.,.,TRBV12-3/TRBV12-4,TRBJ2-3,CASSFPGSSHTQYF,TGTGCCAGCAGTTTCCCCGGGAGTAGTCATACGCAGTATTTT
TRBD2,.,TRBV20-1,TRBJ2-5,CSARDRVLAGETQYF,TGCAGTGCTAGAGATCGGGTCCTAGCGGGAGAGACCCAGTACTTC
.,.,TRBV29-1,TRBJ2-1,CSVEDPLGSNEQFF,TGCAGCGTTGAAGATCCTCTCGGGAGCAATGAGCAGTTCTTC
TRBD2,.,TRBV20-1,TRBJ2-5,CSARPPREQETQYF,TGCAGTGCTAGACCTCCGCGGGAGCAAGAGACCCAGTACTTC
TRBD2,few,TRBV7-8,TRBJ2-1,CASSPGLAGEGGPYNEQFF,TGTGCCAGCAGCCCCGGACTAGCGGGAGAGGGGGGGCCTTACAATGAGCAGTTCTTC
.,.,TRBV4-2,TRBJ2-5,CASSQGGVETQYF,TGTGCCAGCAGCCAAGGCGGAGTCGAGACCCAGTACTTC
.,few,TRBV7-3,TRBJ2-5,CASSPTGLAQETQYF,TGTGCCAGCAGCCCGACTGGCCTAGCCCAAGAGACCCAGTACTTC
.,few,TRBV4-1,TRBJ2-2,CASTAGQGGGELFF,TGCGCCAGCACTGCGGGCCAGGGAGGAGGGGAGCTGTTTTTT
TRBD2,.,TRBV9,TRBJ2-1,CASSVALAGGPMGPEQFF,TGTGCCAGCAGCGTAGCCCTAGCGGGAGGGCCAATGGGGCCCGAGCAGTTCTTC
TRBD2,.,TRBV4-2,TRBJ2-7,CASSQDTFVAGGSAGEQYF,TGTGCCAGCAGCCAAGATACATTCGTAGCGGGAGGATCCGCGGGAGAGCAGTACTTC
.,.,TRBV12-3/TRBV12-4,TRBJ2-1,CASSPNRYDEQFF,TGTGCCAGCAGCCCCAATCGGTACGATGAGCAGTTCTTC
.,many,TRBV7-9,TRBJ2-1,CASSLGSSALYNEQFF,TGTGCCAGCAGCTTAGGCTCTAGCGCCTTGTACAATGAGCAGTTCTTC
TRBD2,few,TRBV12-3/TRBV12-4,TRBJ2-1,CASSLSGGGYNEQFF,TGTGCCAGCAGTTTGAGTGGGGGGGGTTACAATGAGCAGTTCTTC
TRBD2,.,TRBV5-1,TRBJ2-7,CASSTPGLAGEWYF,TGCGCCAGCAGCACACCGGGACTAGCGGGGGAATGGTACTTC
.,.,TRBV5-1,TRBJ1-1,CASRGENTEAFF,TGCGCCAGCCGGGGGGAGAACACTGAAGCTTTCTTT
.,few,TRBV10-3,TRBJ1-3,CAISARGPTRHTIYF,TGTGCCATCAGTGCGAGGGGCCCAACGAGGCACACCATATATTTT
.,few,TRBV27,TRBJ2-3,CASSPIRGGLTDTQYF,TGTGCCAGCAGTCCTATAAGGGGGGGCCTCACAGATACGCAGTATTTT
.,few,TRBV7-6,TRBJ1-2,CASSPGGAGYGYTF,TGTGCCAGCAGCCCCGGGGGGGCTGGCTATGGCTACACCTTC
.,.,TRBV10-3,TRBJ2-7,CAISEYEASSYEQYF,TGTGCCATCAGTGAGTATGAGGCGAGCTCCTACGAGCAGTACTTC
.,few,TRBV12-3/TRBV12-4,TRBJ1-2,CASSQHPGSNYGYTF,TGTGCCAGCAGTCAACATCCTGGCAGTAACTATGGCTACACCTTC
TRBD2,.,TRBV5-8,TRBJ2-1,CASSPLAGAHEQFF,TGTGCCAGCAGCCCGCTAGCGGGAGCTCATGAGCAGTTCTTC
TRBD1,many,TRBV9,TRBJ2-7,CASSAGDSTYEQYF,TGTGCCAGCAGCGCAGGGGACAGTACCTACGAGCAGTACTTC
.,few,TRBV5-4,TRBJ1-2,CASSPEAGRISSGYTF,TGTGCCAGCAGCCCAGAGGCAGGGCGGATAAGTTCGGGCTACACCTTC
TRBD2,.,TRBV7-6,TRBJ2-7,CASSRSGGSSYEQYF,TGTGCCAGCAGCCGTAGCGGGGGAAGCTCCTACGAGCAGTACTTC
TRBD2,.,TRBV6-4,TRBJ2-1,CASSKLAGTYNEQFF,TGTGCCAGCAGTAAACTAGCGGGAACCTACAATGAGCAGTTCTTC
.,.,TRBV12-3/TRBV12-4,TRBJ2-1,CASSYSWGGLSDEQFF,TGTGCCAGCAGCTACTCATGGGGCGGTCTTAGCGATGAGCAGTTCTTC